Listed here are 6 T cell receptor beta chains from one sample, sequenced in a study of shared clonotypes between healthy human individuals. Some clones are missing from TCRdb's copy, which holds only in-frame ones; the method was immunoSEQ multiplex PCR. The table records around 500,000 clones, 81% of them present only once. Sequenced sample: PBMCs. These receptors all come from a woman between 35 and 50 years old in good health. Some clones in this sample may be carry-over from other donors' samples.

The V and J genes are TRBV2 and TRBJ2-1; no firm D call. The CDR3 loop spans 11 amino acids. Trimming removed 4 bases at V and 7 bases at J, with 5 bases between. In germline, CDR1 is SNHLY, CDR2 FYNNEI. The CDR3 nucleotides are TGTGCCAGCAGTGGGGTGAATGAGCAGTTCTTC. Protein: CASSGVNEQFF.

The genes are TRBV18 and TRBJ2-2; 8 bases line up with TRBD1. Per the germline V gene, CDR1 is KGHSH and CDR2 is LQKENI. The CDR3 loop spans 15 amino acids. Trimming removed 6 bases from V and 3 bases from J; junction bases left unmatched: 6. The CDR3 here is CASSSGTGHTGELFF. Written as DNA, the CDR3 is TGTGCCAGCTCTTCCGGGACAGGACACACCGGGGAGCTGTTTTTT.

The genes are TRBV5-4 and TRBJ2-2; 7 nucleotides align to TRBD1. This CDR3 region has 15 residues. The germline V gene encodes CDR1 SGHNT and CDR2 YYREEE (reference sequence). The J segment lost 5 bases and the V segment lost 4 bases, leaving 8 bases of the junction unmatched. CDR3 sequence: CASSEPGQLTGELFF. In DNA, the CDR3 is TGTGCCAGCAGCGAACCGGGACAGCTGACCGGGGAGCTGTTTTTT.

The CDR3 protein is CAWSSAGEGGYTF. The CDR3 DNA follows: TGTGCCTGGAGTAGCGCAGGGGAGGGTGGCTACACCTTC. V is TRBV30 and J is TRBJ1-2, with D perhaps matching TRBD1 (6 bases). V shed 2 bases and J shed 7 bases, with 14 bases lying between them. This CDR3 contains 13 residues. Germline CDR1 reads GTSNPN; CDR2 reads SVGIG (reference sequence).

The J gene is TRBJ1-4, the V gene TRBV6-1, with no clear D. Germline lookup yields CDR1 MNHNS and CDR2 SASEGT. The CDR3 loop spans 14 amino acids. Trimming removed 7 bases from V and 4 bases from J, with 13 bases in between. CDR3 region: CASTPGRHNEKLFF. CDR3 sequence (DNA): TGTGCCAGCACCCCGGGGAGGCATAATGAAAAACTGTTTTTT.

Details on this clone: A far more abundant clone sits one base away, making this likely a read error. Other DNA sequences within the sample encode an identical CDR3. V is TRBV4-2 and J is TRBJ1-1; 8 bases are shared with TRBD1. CDR1 and CDR2 from the germline V gene are LGHNA and YNFKEQ. The J segment lost 14 bases and the V segment lost 1 base, leaving 12 bases of the junction unmatched. This CDR3 region has 14 residues. The CDR3 coding sequence is TGTGCCAGCAGCCAAGGCCTGGACAGCCAGGGGGCCTTCTTT. Protein sequence: CASSQGLDSQGAFF.